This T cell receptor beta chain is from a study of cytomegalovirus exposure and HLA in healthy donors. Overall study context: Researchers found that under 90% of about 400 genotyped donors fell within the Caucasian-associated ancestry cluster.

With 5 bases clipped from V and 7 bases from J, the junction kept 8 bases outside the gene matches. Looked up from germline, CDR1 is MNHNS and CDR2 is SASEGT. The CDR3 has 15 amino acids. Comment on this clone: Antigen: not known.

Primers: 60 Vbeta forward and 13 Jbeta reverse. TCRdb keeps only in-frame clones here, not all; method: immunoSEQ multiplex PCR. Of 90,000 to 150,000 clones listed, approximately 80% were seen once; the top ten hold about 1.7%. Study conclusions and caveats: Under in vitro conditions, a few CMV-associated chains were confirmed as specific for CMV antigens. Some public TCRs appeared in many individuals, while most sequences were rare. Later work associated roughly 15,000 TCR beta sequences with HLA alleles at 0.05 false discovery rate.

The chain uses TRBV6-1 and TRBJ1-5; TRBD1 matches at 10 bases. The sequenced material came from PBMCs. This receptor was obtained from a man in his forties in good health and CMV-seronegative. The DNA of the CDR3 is TGTGCCAGCAGTTTCCAGACAGGGGGCGAACAGCCCCAGCATTTT. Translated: CASSFQTGGEQPQHF.